This TCR beta chain appears in the sequencing data of a study of response to subunit inactivated influenza vaccine. V lost 2 bases, J lost 1 base, and 12 bases lay in between. This CDR3 comprises 16 residues. Germline lookup yields CDR1 SGHDT and CDR2 YYEEEE. TCRdb recomputed calls from the RT-PCR reads with MiXCR, one row per CDR3 protein. Among 650,000 to 800,000 distinct CDR3 sequences listed, around 20% were seen once. Study-level findings and limits: Few additional T cells are recruited per seasonal influenza vaccination, authors suggested.

Comments on this clonotype: Antigen unknown.

The chain recombines TRBV5-6 with TRBJ2-2; D remains unclear. This receptor was obtained from a man aged 50-60 years who received an inactivated influenza vaccine. The source material was PBMCs from blood, sampled around 5 days after vaccination. Here the CDR3 DNA reads TGTGCCAGCAGCTTCATGGGCGGATTGAACACCGGGGAGCTGTTTTTT. Its translation is CASSFMGGLNTGELFF.